The rows below give T cell receptor beta chains drawn from one sample of a study of blood T cell repertoires in COVID-19. The protocol was immunoSEQ multiplex PCR, while the TCRdb copy is restricted to in-frame clones and leaves out a portion. The top ten hold approximately 7.2% of the sample, which has some 110,000 clones, 80% to 90% seen once. Sequenced input: peripheral blood. These receptor sequences come from a man aged 65-85 years who had recovered from COVID-19. Both conserved end residues are part of each CDR3. Clone size appears in some rows only: once, few, many, or a class for an expanded clone.

clone_size j_call v_call cdr3_aa
once TRBJ2-3 TRBV9 CASSAQTGIDTQYF
NA TRBJ1-1 TRBV18 CASSSQGGETEAFF
NA TRBJ2-3 TRBV28 CASRARGEGSDTQYF
NA TRBJ2-2 TRBV7-2 CASSSSRGGELFF
NA TRBJ1-2 TRBV5-1 CASSLDSQFMPYTF
NA TRBJ1-5 TRBV6-1 CASSEPSVNQPQHF
NA TRBJ1-2 TRBV5-1 CASSSGQNYGYTF
NA TRBJ2-7 TRBV2 CASSRGYEQYF
NA TRBJ2-3 TRBV5-1 CASSLWSGSTDTQYF
NA TRBJ1-1 TRBV24-1 CATSDGRNMNTEAFF
NA TRBJ1-3 TRBV6-5 CASSREQGNTIYF
NA TRBJ1-3 TRBV30 CAWALGNTIYF
NA TRBJ2-1 TRBV5-5 CASSLGTSSYNEQFF
NA TRBJ2-1 TRBV5-4 CASSESQGHNEQFF
NA TRBJ2-2 TRBV24-1 CATSETGAITGELFF
NA TRBJ1-1 TRBV18 CASSSSGAPRGAFF
NA TRBJ2-1 TRBV9 CASSVVGSYSYNEQFF
few TRBJ2-5 TRBV2 CASRTDQETQYF
NA TRBJ2-2 TRBV6-5 CASTPGGAGELFF
NA TRBJ1-1 TRBV5-1 CASNFGQGNTEAFF
NA TRBJ2-2 TRBV30 CAQQVDFAGELFF
NA TRBJ1-1 TRBV6-5 CASRSNTEAFF
NA TRBJ2-3 TRBV6-1 CASGERGSTDTQYF
NA TRBJ2-5 TRBV3-1/TRBV3-2 CASSQRWGALETQYF
NA TRBJ2-3 TRBV28 CASSFLAGTDTQYF
NA TRBJ1-6 TRBV3-1/TRBV3-2 CASSRKGTGNSPLHF
few TRBJ1-5 TRBV24-1 CATSDSLDGHGEPQHF
few TRBJ1-1 TRBV5-1 CASSSGQGNTEAFF
NA TRBJ2-3 TRBV7-6 CASSYRDRGTDTQYF
NA TRBJ1-5 TRBV6-5 CASGGNQPQHF
NA TRBJ2-3 TRBV29-1 CSVDSGGATDTQYF
NA TRBJ1-1 TRBV3-1/TRBV3-2 CASSQFNGGTEAFF
NA TRBJ2-5 TRBV5-1 CASSLVGAETQYF
NA TRBJ1-1 TRBV30 CAWSRTNTEAFF
NA TRBJ1-3 TRBV28 CASSLSYSLSGNTIYF
NA TRBJ1-4 TRBV5-1 CASSPQTGGAGEKLFF
NA TRBJ2-1 TRBV11-2 CASSSRTYNEQFF